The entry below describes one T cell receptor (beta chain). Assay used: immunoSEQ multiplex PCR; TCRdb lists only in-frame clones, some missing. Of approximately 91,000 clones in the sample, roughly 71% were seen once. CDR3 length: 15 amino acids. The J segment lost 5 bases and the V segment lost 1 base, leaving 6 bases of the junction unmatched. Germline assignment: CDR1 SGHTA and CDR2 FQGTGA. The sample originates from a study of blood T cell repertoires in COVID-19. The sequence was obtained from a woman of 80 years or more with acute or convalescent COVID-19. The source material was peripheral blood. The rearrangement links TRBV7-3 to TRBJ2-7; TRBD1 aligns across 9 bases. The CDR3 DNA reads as TGTGCCAGCAGCTTAAGCGGACAGGGGTCCCACGAGCAGTACTTC. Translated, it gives CASSLSGQGSHEQYF.